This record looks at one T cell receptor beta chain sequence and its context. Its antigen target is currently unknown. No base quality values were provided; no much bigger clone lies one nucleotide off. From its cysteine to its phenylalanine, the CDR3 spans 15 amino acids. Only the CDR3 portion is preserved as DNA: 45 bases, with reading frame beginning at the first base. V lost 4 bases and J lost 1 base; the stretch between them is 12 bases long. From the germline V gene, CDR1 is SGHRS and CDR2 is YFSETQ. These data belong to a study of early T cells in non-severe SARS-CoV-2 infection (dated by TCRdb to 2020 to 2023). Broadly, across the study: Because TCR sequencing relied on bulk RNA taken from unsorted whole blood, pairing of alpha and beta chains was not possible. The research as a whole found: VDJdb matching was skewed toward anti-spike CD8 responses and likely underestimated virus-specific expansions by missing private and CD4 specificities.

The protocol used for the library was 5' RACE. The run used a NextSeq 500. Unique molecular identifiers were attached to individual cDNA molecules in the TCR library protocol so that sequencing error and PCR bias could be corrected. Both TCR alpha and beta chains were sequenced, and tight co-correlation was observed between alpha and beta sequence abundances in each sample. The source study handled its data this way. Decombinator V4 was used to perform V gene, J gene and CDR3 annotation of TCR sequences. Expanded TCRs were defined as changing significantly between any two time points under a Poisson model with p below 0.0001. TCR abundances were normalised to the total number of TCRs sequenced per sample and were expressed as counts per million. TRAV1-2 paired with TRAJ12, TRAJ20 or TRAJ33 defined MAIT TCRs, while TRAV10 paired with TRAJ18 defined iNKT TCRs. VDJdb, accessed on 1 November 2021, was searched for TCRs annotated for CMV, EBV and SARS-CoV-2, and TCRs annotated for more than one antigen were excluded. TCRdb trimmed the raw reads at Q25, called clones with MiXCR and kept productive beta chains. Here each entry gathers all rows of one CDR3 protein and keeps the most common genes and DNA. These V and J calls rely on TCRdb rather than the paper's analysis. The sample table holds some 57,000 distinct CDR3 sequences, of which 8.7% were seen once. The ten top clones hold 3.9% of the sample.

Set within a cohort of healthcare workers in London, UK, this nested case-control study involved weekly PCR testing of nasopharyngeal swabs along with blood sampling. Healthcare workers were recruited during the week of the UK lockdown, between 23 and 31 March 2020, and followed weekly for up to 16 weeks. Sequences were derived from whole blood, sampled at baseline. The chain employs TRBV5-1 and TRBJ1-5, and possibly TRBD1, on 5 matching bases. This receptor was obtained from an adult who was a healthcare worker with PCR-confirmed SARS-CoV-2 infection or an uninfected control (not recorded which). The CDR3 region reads CASSRAGGSNQPQHF. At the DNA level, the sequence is TGCGCCAGCAGCCGCGCTGGGGGAAGCAATCAGCCCCAGCATTTT.